This entry lists 23 T cell receptor beta chains sequenced from one sample in a study of tumor-infiltrating lymphocytes in primary liver carcinoma. From around 520 ng of total RNA, TCR beta-specific cDNA was reverse-transcribed using a constant-region primer. Investigators got TCR beta libraries out of three nested multiplex PCR rounds, done with slightly modified ARM-PCR. A C-beta reverse primer was combined with TRBV1-TRBV30 forward primers in the first two PCR rounds, and each round had roughly 9 cycles. TCRdb independently ran MiXCR on the multiplex PCR reads; one entry per CDR3 protein. The sample carries approximately 330,000 distinct CDR3 sequences, about 61% recorded once. In addition to blood RNA drawn from unsorted whole blood, germline DNA was extracted. Sequences were obtained from peripheral blood. These receptors came from a man between 35 and 55 years old with primary liver carcinoma and hepatitis B virus infection.

Notes on this clonotype: A much larger clone lies one base from this, so it may be a read error. This sequence joins TRBV4-1 and TRBJ1-1; D is ambiguous. Germline CDR1 is MGHRA and CDR2 is YSYEKL. Trimming removed 6 bases from V and 0 bases from J, with 8 bases in between. CDR3 size: 13 residues. The CDR3 nucleotides are TGCGCCAGCAGGCACGCCGTGAACACTGAAGCTTTCTTT. Protein product: CASRHAVNTEAFF.

The chain carries TRBV5-1 and TRBJ2-2, with 8 bases identical to TRBD1. Germline V gives CDR1 SGHRS, CDR2 YFSETQ. Germline trimming cut 7 bases from V and 6 bases from J; bases unmatched to any gene: 8. CDR3 length: 14 residues. The CDR3 sequence is CASGQGSVPGELFF. The CDR3 DNA sequence: TGCGCCAGCGGACAGGGCTCGGTACCCGGGGAGCTGTTTTTT.

Comments on this clonotype: This clone may be a read error of a much larger clone one base away. The J gene is TRBJ1-4, the V gene TRBV5-6; 8 bases are a match to TRBD1. The CDR3 contains 14 residues. Looked up from germline, CDR1 is SGHDT and CDR2 is YYEEEE. CDR3 nucleotides: TGTGTCAGCAGCGGCGGACAGGGCCATGAAAAACTGTTTTTT. Its translation: CVSSGGQGHEKLFF.

This clonotype has just one count. The junction and the germline gene differ at one end; a read error may be behind it. V usage is TRBV11-1 and J usage is TRBJ2-7; D unresolved. CDR3 size: 14 residues. Germline V gene sequence: CDR1 SGHAT, CDR2 FQDESV (reference sequence). Here the CDR3 DNA reads TGTGCCAGCAGCCCGTGGTGGAACACCTACGAACAGTACTTC. Amino acids: CASSPWWNTYEQYF. The full variable domain, with the rest looked up from reference TRBV11-1 and TRBJ2-7, is EAEVAQSPRYKITEKSQAVAFWCDPISGHATLYWYRQILGQGPELLVQFQDESVVDDSQLPKDRFSAERLKGVDSTLKIQPAELGDSAMYLCASSPWWNTYEQYFGPGTRLTVT.

A remark on this clonotype: This sequence may be a read error, since a much larger clone differs from it by one base. The chain combines TRBV6-1 with TRBJ2-3; 9 nucleotides align to TRBD2. The CDR3 contains 14 residues. Germline assignment: CDR1 MNHNS and CDR2 SASEGT. Here the CDR3 DNA reads TGTGTCAGCAGTGTGCGGGAGGGAGGGGATACGCAGTATTTT. Its protein is CVSSVREGGDTQYF.

In regard to this clonotype: The conserved phenylalanine or tryptophan normally closing the CDR3 is absent here, so this likely arose from a read error. The chain is built from TRBV11-2 and TRBJ2-7; tentatively, D is TRBD2 (5 bases). The V end lost 7 bases, the J end lost 6 bases, and 16 bases lay between the germline ends. Germline V gene sequence: CDR1 SGHAT, CDR2 FQNNGV. This CDR3 is built from 13 residues. For the CDR3, the DNA is TGTGCCAGCAACACCCAAATTGGAGGCGAGCAGTACCTC. It translates to CASNTQIGGEQYL.

This clonotype was found many times. This may arise from a read error, as a much more abundant clone is one base away. The chain employs TRBV11-2 and TRBJ2-7; 8 nucleotides align to TRBD2. This CDR3 contains 14 residues. From germline, CDR1 is SGHAT and CDR2 FQNNGV. This chain's CDR3 is CAGSARAGGGEQYF. The CDR3 bases are TGTGCCGGCAGCGCGCGGGCGGGAGGCGGTGAGCAGTACTTC.

Points on this clonotype: Without the conserved terminal phenylalanine or tryptophan, this CDR3 likely stems from a read error. This chain joins TRBV6-6 and TRBJ1-2, with D unclear. The length of the CDR3 is 13 residues. V was trimmed by 6 bases and J by 8 bases, leaving 16 bases between them. Germline CDR1 and CDR2: MNHNY and SVGAGI (reference sequence). The CDR3 sequence: CASSLEMGSGYTI. The CDR3 region has the DNA TGTGCCAGCAGCCTTGAGATGGGGTCAGGCTACACCATC.

CDR3 DNA sequence: TGCGCCAGCAGCCAAGCCTACCGACAGGGACTGGCGGGAGCTTATATGCAGTATTTT. Translation gives CASSQAYRQGLAGAYMQYF. The genes are TRBV4-1 and TRBJ2-3, with D perhaps being TRBD1 or TRBD2 (7 bases each). V was clipped by 1 base and J by 11 bases, with 31 bases between them. Looked up from germline, CDR1 is MGHRA and CDR2 is YSYEKL. The CDR3 consists of 19 residues.

On this clonotype: Mismatch with germline at one junction end may stem from a read error. This chain connects TRBV6-5 to TRBJ2-3, with 10 bases identical to TRBD2. The germline V gene has CDR1 MNHEY and CDR2 SVGAGI. The CDR3 has 16 residues. CDR3 nucleotide sequence: TGTGCCAGCAGTTACCGCGGACTAGCGGATCGAGATAAGCAGTATTTT. This translates into CASSYRGLADRDKQYF.

About this clonotype itself: A junction boundary mismatches the germline segment, possibly from a read error. The CDR3 region has the DNA TGTGCCAGCAGTGGATCCTCAGGGGAGACTGAAGCTCTCTTT. This translates into CASSGSSGETEALF. The V and J genes are TRBV6-1 and TRBJ1-1, with D possibly matching TRBD1 (6 bases). The CDR3 runs 14 residues. Germline CDR1 reads MNHNS; CDR2 reads SASEGT.

This clonotype was counted a single time. The J gene is TRBJ2-4, the V gene TRBV25-1, with D possibly TRBD1 on 6 matching bases. V gave up 8 bases and J gave up 6 bases, with 14 bases separating them. Looked up from germline, CDR1 is MGHDK and CDR2 is SYGVNS. The CDR3 covers 13 residues. CDR3 amino acids: CASLRSGVNIQYF. In DNA form, the CDR3 reads TGTGCCAGCTTACGGTCAGGGGTAAACATTCAGTACTTC.

A few counts support this clonotype. The genes are TRBV5-1 and TRBJ2-2; 9 nucleotides agree with TRBD1. CDR3 length equals 16 residues. V shed 3 bases, J shed 5 bases, and the junction held 8 bases outside the gene matches. The germline gives CDR1 SGHRS, CDR2 YFSETQ. CDR3 sequence reads: CASSSAGTGSTGELFF. CDR3 coding DNA: TGCGCCAGCAGCTCTGCCGGGACAGGGAGTACCGGGGAGCTGTTTTTT.

The chain links TRBV5-1 to TRBJ2-2, with TRBD1 identical over 7 bases. V shed 3 bases, J shed 9 bases, and the junction held 11 bases outside the gene matches. The germline V gene encodes CDR1 SGHRS and CDR2 YFSETQ. The CDR3 sequence is 15 residues long. The CDR3 sequence is CASSWNRGRNWELFF. The CDR3, as DNA: TGCGCCAGCAGCTGGAACAGGGGTCGGAACTGGGAGCTGTTTTTT.

This clonotype was observed many times. The chain has TRBV11-2 and TRBJ2-1, with 9 bases that match TRBD2. Germline CDR1 reads SGHAT; CDR2 reads FQNNGV. The CDR3 sequence is 17 residues long. With V trimmed by 1 base and J by 5 bases, 9 bases remained unmatched. In DNA form, the CDR3 reads TGTGCCAGCAGCTTAGGGTCTCTAGCGGGATCGCACAATGAGCAGTTCTTC. This codes for CASSLGSLAGSHNEQFF.

Of note for this clonotype: Possible read error: a much larger clone is one base away. This rearrangement joins TRBV6-2 or TRBV6-3 to TRBJ2-2; 11 nucleotides align to TRBD2. The CDR3 is made up of 12 amino acids. Germline values: CDR1 MNHEY, CDR2 SVGEGT. DNA of the CDR3: TGTGCCAGCCGACTAGCGGGGTGGGAGCTGTCTTTT. Residues: CASRLAGWELSF.

V usage is TRBV5-4 and J usage is TRBJ2-1, with 8 bases fitting TRBD2. Germline CDR1 SGHNT, CDR2 YYREEE (reference sequence). Trimming cost V 4 bases and J 7 bases; bases outside gene matches: 13. This CDR3 comprises 16 residues. The CDR3 reads CASSAGGGRSTNEQFF. CDR3 coding DNA: TGTGCCAGCAGCGCAGGAGGCGGGAGGTCTACTAATGAGCAGTTCTTC.

On this clonotype itself: A much larger clonotype is one base distant, so this may be a read error. The chain joins TRBV6-5 to TRBJ2-2; 7 nucleotides agree with TRBD1. Per germline, CDR1 MNHEY and CDR2 SVGAGI. The CDR3 totals 17 residues. This CDR3 reads CAISISRGRVMAGELFF. CDR3 DNA: TGTGCCATCAGTATCTCGAGGGGGCGCGTTATGGCCGGGGAGCTGTTTTTT.

The rearrangement links TRBV5-1 to TRBJ2-1; tentative D call: TRBD2 (5 bases). Germline loops: CDR1 SGHRS, CDR2 YFSETQ. Trimming removed 2 bases from V and 5 bases from J, with 11 bases in between. This CDR3 is 14 amino acids long. This chain's CDR3 is CASSLLGRDNEQFF. CDR3 DNA: TGCGCCAGCAGCTTATTGGGGAGAGACAATGAGCAGTTCTTC.

The rearrangement links TRBV28 to TRBJ1-2, with D perhaps matching TRBD1 (5 bases). This CDR3 is built from 15 residues. Germline CDR1 reads MDHEN; CDR2 reads SYDVKM. The germline V and J ends were trimmed by 6 bases and 4 bases, with 18 bases remaining between them. CDR3 coding DNA: TGTGCCAGCAGCCTCCCACCCGGGGCGGGCTATGGCTACACCTTC. It yields the protein CASSLPPGAGYGYTF.

The sample holds a few counts of this clonotype. The chain recombines TRBV29-1 with TRBJ1-3, with TRBD1 matching 7 bases. Germline V CDR1 and CDR2: SQVTM, ANQGSEA. The ends lost 5 bases at V and 4 bases at J; junction bases unmatched: 14. The CDR3 is 16 amino acids. CDR3 sequence reads: CSVIFGGTGVGNTIYF. The DNA of the CDR3 is TGCAGCGTTATTTTTGGCGGAACAGGGGTAGGAAACACCATATATTTT.

This chain uses TRBV6-6 with TRBJ1-5, with no clear D. This CDR3 is built from 12 residues. The V gene lost 6 bases and the J gene lost 1 base, with 4 bases spanning the gap. Germline V gene sequence: CDR1 MNHNY, CDR2 SVGAGI (reference sequence). The CDR3 loop reads CASSQSNQPQHF. CDR3 nucleotide sequence: TGTGCCAGCAGCCAGAGCAATCAGCCCCAGCATTTT.

As regards this clonotype: One end of the junction varies from germline; a read error may be responsible. V gene TRBV6-6 combines with J gene TRBJ1-4, with D uncertain. The CDR3 runs to 14 residues. CDR1 is MNHNY, CDR2 SVGAGI, per germline (reference sequence). The CDR3 here is CASSTYPTNEKMFF. The CDR3 DNA reads TGTGCCAGCAGTACATACCCAACTAATGAAAAAATGTTTTTT.